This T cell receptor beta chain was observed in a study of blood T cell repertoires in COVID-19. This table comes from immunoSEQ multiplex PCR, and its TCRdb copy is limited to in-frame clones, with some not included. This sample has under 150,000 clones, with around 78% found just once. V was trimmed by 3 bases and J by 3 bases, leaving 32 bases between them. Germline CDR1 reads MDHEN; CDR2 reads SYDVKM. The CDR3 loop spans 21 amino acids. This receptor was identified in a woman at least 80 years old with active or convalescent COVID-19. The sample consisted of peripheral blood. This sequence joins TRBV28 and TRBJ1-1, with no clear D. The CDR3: CASSFEAPRSARAAVYTEAFF. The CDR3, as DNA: TGTGCCAGCAGTTTTGAAGCCCCACGCTCCGCGCGGGCAGCGGTTTACACTGAAGCTTTCTTT.